This T cell receptor beta chain was retrieved from a study of T-cell reconstitution after alpha-beta-depleted transplantation in children. Overall study results and limits: Surviving recipient T cells and thymic progenitors accounted for the high day-60 TCRbeta diversity observed in some patients. Diversity and T-cell counts at one year after transplant derived mostly from new T cells. Reportedly, alpha-beta T cells present about two months post-transplant originated from several hundred expanded clones of graft origin.

The J segment lost 9 bases and the V segment lost 10 bases, leaving 21 bases of the junction unmatched. The CDR3 totals 15 residues. Germline loops: CDR1 MDHEN, CDR2 SYDVKM. As it was prepared, the TCRbeta library received unique molecular identifiers. TCRdb ran MiXCR on the PCR reads and lists one entry per CDR3 protein. The data show roughly 490,000 distinct CDR3 sequences, with around 10% seen just once and around 15% held by the top ten. This clonotype came up many times. The antigen is undetermined. The origin of this receptor is a female patient aged 2-15 years who had a stem cell transplant for aplastic anemia, so the T cells may come from the graft donor. This specimen was PBMCs, mostly from graft donor cells, taken 180 days after TCRalphabeta/CD19-depleted stem cell transplant. V and J are TRBV28 and TRBJ2-7; the match to TRBD1 covers 7 bases. CDR3 bases: TGTGCCACCCTAGGGATTTGGACAGGCCGCTTTAGGCAGTACTTC. Its protein product is CATLGIWTGRFRQYF.